This is a list of T cell receptor beta chains from one sample in a study of blood T cell repertoires in COVID-19. Libraries were prepared by immunoSEQ multiplex PCR; TCRdb keeps only in-frame clonotypes and omits some of them. The profile shows 150,000 to 200,000 clones, about 89% of them singletons. The sequenced material came from peripheral blood. The receptors were sampled from a man younger than 30 who had recovered from COVID-19. Each CDR3 is given with its conserved first and last residue. The order of the fields is J gene, D gene, clone size, V gene, CDR3 DNA, CDR3 protein. D genes are given only for firm matches. Size is stated for part of the rows, as once, few or many counts, or as a class when the clone is expanded.

J gene: TRBJ2-4; D gene: .; clone size: .; V gene: TRBV5-1; CDR3 DNA: TGCGCCAGCAGCTGGAACAGGGAGACCAAAAACATTCAGTACTTC; CDR3 protein: CASSWNRETKNIQYF
J gene: TRBJ1-2; D gene: .; clone size: .; V gene: TRBV7-9; CDR3 DNA: TGTGCCAGCAGCTTAGGTGGGAGCAATCATGGCTACACCTTC; CDR3 protein: CASSLGGSNHGYTF
J gene: TRBJ1-5; D gene: .; clone size: .; V gene: TRBV12-2; CDR3 DNA: TGTGCAAGTCGCCCTTATCAGCCCCAGCATTTT; CDR3 protein: CASRPYQPQHF
J gene: TRBJ1-1; D gene: TRBD1; clone size: .; V gene: TRBV9; CDR3 DNA: TGTGCCAGCAGCTTAACCGGGACAGTAAGTGTTGGCACTGAAGCTTTCTTT; CDR3 protein: CASSLTGTVSVGTEAFF
J gene: TRBJ1-2; D gene: .; clone size: .; V gene: TRBV27; CDR3 DNA: TGTGCCAGCAGTTTAGGGCAGCTCTATGGCTACACCTTC; CDR3 protein: CASSLGQLYGYTF
J gene: TRBJ1-2; D gene: TRBD1; clone size: .; V gene: TRBV6-5; CDR3 DNA: TGTGCCAGCAGTTACTCATGGACAGGGCAATTGGGTGGCTACACCTTC; CDR3 protein: CASSYSWTGQLGGYTF
J gene: TRBJ2-3; D gene: TRBD2; clone size: .; V gene: TRBV5-1; CDR3 DNA: TGCGCCCGCGGGGAGACTCGCGGGGGGGATACGCAGTATTTT; CDR3 protein: CARGETRGGDTQYF
J gene: TRBJ1-6; D gene: .; clone size: .; V gene: TRBV7-9; CDR3 DNA: TGTGCCAGCAGCCTCGACAGAAGCTCCTATAATTCACCCCTCCACTTT; CDR3 protein: CASSLDRSSYNSPLHF
J gene: TRBJ1-5; D gene: .; clone size: .; V gene: TRBV19; CDR3 DNA: TGTGCCAGTAGTATAATCCCGGGAAATAGCAATCAGCCCCAGCATTTT; CDR3 protein: CASSIIPGNSNQPQHF
J gene: TRBJ1-2; D gene: .; clone size: few; V gene: TRBV11-2; CDR3 DNA: TGTGCCAGCAGCTCCCCACCGGGCATCGGGGATGGCTACACCTTC; CDR3 protein: CASSSPPGIGDGYTF
J gene: TRBJ2-1; D gene: TRBD2; clone size: few; V gene: TRBV10-3; CDR3 DNA: TGTGCCATCAGTAAACTAGCGGGAGAACTCGATGAGCAGTTCTTC; CDR3 protein: CAISKLAGELDEQFF
J gene: TRBJ2-4; D gene: .; clone size: once; V gene: TRBV28; CDR3 DNA: TGTGCCAGCAGTTGGCAGGGGTTCTTCCCGGACTTC; CDR3 protein: CASSWQGFFPDF
J gene: TRBJ2-7; D gene: .; clone size: .; V gene: TRBV18; CDR3 DNA: TGTGCCAGCTCATCTCAATCCCCGGACATCTACGAGCAGTACTTC; CDR3 protein: CASSSQSPDIYEQYF
J gene: TRBJ2-5; D gene: TRBD2; clone size: .; V gene: TRBV10-3; CDR3 DNA: TGTGCCATCAGTGAGCGACTAGCGGAACAAGAGACCCAGTACTTC; CDR3 protein: CAISERLAEQETQYF
J gene: TRBJ2-1; D gene: TRBD1; clone size: .; V gene: TRBV30; CDR3 DNA: TGTGCCTGGAGTGTAGGGTTTCAGGGGGCTAGAACCCTAAGCGACAATGAGCAGTTCTTC; CDR3 protein: CAWSVGFQGARTLSDNEQFF
J gene: TRBJ2-7; D gene: .; clone size: few; V gene: TRBV9; CDR3 DNA: TGTGCCAGCAGCGTAGTGCCAGTAGCCGGCGAGCAGTACTTC; CDR3 protein: CASSVVPVAGEQYF
J gene: TRBJ2-3; D gene: .; clone size: .; V gene: TRBV25-1; CDR3 DNA: TGTGCCAGCACTAAGCCGCAGGGTTTAGATACGCAGTATTTT; CDR3 protein: CASTKPQGLDTQYF
J gene: TRBJ2-2; D gene: TRBD2; clone size: .; V gene: TRBV10-3; CDR3 DNA: TGTGCCATCAGTGGTTCCCCGGGACTAGCGGGAGCATCGAACACCGGGGAGCTGTTTTTT; CDR3 protein: CAISGSPGLAGASNTGELFF
J gene: TRBJ1-2; D gene: .; clone size: .; V gene: TRBV5-4; CDR3 DNA: TGTGCCAGCAGCCCCGGGGGGGCCTATAACTATGGCTACACCTTC; CDR3 protein: CASSPGGAYNYGYTF
J gene: TRBJ2-1; D gene: .; clone size: .; V gene: TRBV19; CDR3 DNA: TGTGCCAGTAGTATAGATACAGGATACAATGAGCAGTTCTTC; CDR3 protein: CASSIDTGYNEQFF
J gene: TRBJ2-6; D gene: .; clone size: few; V gene: TRBV21-1; CDR3 DNA: TGTGCCAGCAGCAACGGACAGGGAGCGCTTGGGGCCAACGTCCTGACTTTC; CDR3 protein: CASSNGQGALGANVLTF
J gene: TRBJ2-7; D gene: TRBD1; clone size: .; V gene: TRBV15; CDR3 DNA: TGTGCCACCAGCACCTCACAGGGGGCGGGCTACGAGCAGTACTTC; CDR3 protein: CATSTSQGAGYEQYF
J gene: TRBJ1-1; D gene: .; clone size: .; V gene: TRBV7-2; CDR3 DNA: TGTGCCAGCAGCCAGGGCTGGGGGAACACTGAAGCTTTCTTT; CDR3 protein: CASSQGWGNTEAFF
J gene: TRBJ2-4; D gene: .; clone size: .; V gene: TRBV4-3; CDR3 DNA: TGCGCCAGCAGCCAAGAGTTAATCCTACTAGCCAAAAACATTCAGTACTTC; CDR3 protein: CASSQELILLAKNIQYF
J gene: TRBJ2-2; D gene: TRBD2; clone size: .; V gene: TRBV5-4; CDR3 DNA: TGTGCCAGCAGCTTGGGGGGAGGACTAGGAGGTACCGGGGAGCTGTTTTTT; CDR3 protein: CASSLGGGLGGTGELFF
J gene: TRBJ2-7; D gene: TRBD2; clone size: .; V gene: TRBV2; CDR3 DNA: TGTGCCAGCAGTGAACAGGGCGGGAGTCGGGACGAGCAGTACTTC; CDR3 protein: CASSEQGGSRDEQYF